This T cell receptor beta chain comes out of a study of cytomegalovirus exposure and HLA in healthy donors listed by TCRdb under 2017. Background on the whole study: According to an earlier analysis of 587 of the donors, about 179 million T cells yielded over 100 million unique TCR beta sequences and around 280 Gb of sequence data. Roughly 300 gigabases of sequencing data and 70 million to 95 million unique TCR sequences made up an early release that covered roughly 670 HLA-typed donors. Of the roughly 410 genotyped donors, approximately 80% were placed in the genetic ancestry cluster associated with self-reported Caucasian donors. The aim of the study was to test whether cataloging public T cell receptors could identify signatures of past pathogen exposure. The T cell repertoires of some 670 subjects were profiled by immunosequencing and related to cytomegalovirus serostatus. In addition to the first cohort of around 670 subjects, a separate validation cohort of around 110 different subjects was used. High-throughput TCR immunosequencing, statistical association of individual TCRs with disease status, and machine learning were combined to predict cytomegalovirus infection status. A later analysis re-examined previously published TCR beta repertoires from roughly 650 donors and added high-resolution HLA genotyping to investigate patterns of TCR occurrence. In the later analysis, no new phenotypic data were used to find candidate immune exposures; instead, reliance was placed on TCR beta sequences and their occurrence across donors. To decide whether each TCR beta V gene segment behaved as functional or pseudogenic, an earlier analysis of fewer than 750 of the donors relied on high-throughput TCR beta sequencing. Donor age, sex, ethnicity and CMV serostatus were compiled alongside the repertoire data. A later genetic analysis took genome-wide SNP genotypes for about three fifths of the roughly 700 donors and used that subset as a discovery cohort. Every repertoire in the discovery cohort had been generated on one and the same sequencing platform. Both class I and class II loci were covered by HLA typing, at four-digit resolution. The number of typed donors differed by locus: roughly 629-630 for A, B, C, DRB1 and DQB1; about 520 for DQA1; approximately 600 for DPA1; and 400 to 480 for DPB1. Several DR-DQ haplotypes were treated as single units for association and clustering because of strong linkage in the cohort. Among some 400 genotyped donors of the cohort, an average of about 240,000 unique TCR beta nucleotide sequences were sequenced per donor, around a sixth of them non-productive.

To prepare the library, the immunoSEQ multiplex PCR assay was applied. For the multiplex PCR, a mixture combining 60 forward primers for TCR Vbeta segments and 13 reverse primers for TCR Jbeta segments was used. A multiplex PCR assay on genomic DNA amplified the CDR3 region of rearranged TCR beta genes. The Illumina HiSeq System was used to sequence the amplified TCR beta libraries as 87-base-pair reads. Under the source paper's analysis protocol: A later analysis tallied roughly 76 million unique TCR beta chains across the 700 or so repertoires, and around 10 million of those chains were shared by two or more donors. Raw reads were error-corrected and collapsed into unique sequences with a nearest-neighbor algorithm that merged closely related sequences to remove PCR and sequencing errors. V, D and J gene segments were assigned by aligning CDR3 sequences to IMGT reference sequences. Each retained sequence needed at least a six-nucleotide match to both a V gene segment and a J gene segment. A rearrangement was called productive if the CDR3 had no stop codons and remained in frame with V and J, and every other rearrangement was called non-productive. CDR3 was defined according to IMGT convention as the region running from the second conserved V-encoded cysteine to the conserved J-encoded phenylalanine. Sequences without an unambiguous match to a single V gene segment were excluded from the earlier analysis of several hundred of the donors. An earlier analysis of over 450 of the donors classified V segments as functional when productive rearrangements were above 56.7% and as segregating when the standard deviation between donors was above 5%. A statistical classification framework was built for diagnosing cytomegalovirus status from the catalog of TCR beta chain sequences. V and J gene assignment, in a later analysis, came from comparing TCR nucleotide sequences with IMGT/GENE-DB human TR gene sequences. The TCRdist pipeline was used in a later analysis to assign CDR3 sequences and most-parsimonious VDJ recombination scenarios. A later analysis defined each TCR beta chain by its CDR3 amino acid sequence plus V-gene family, and excluded reads lacking a unique V-gene family. As a way to deal with suspected cross-contamination and a sequencing artifact, a later analysis dropped 450 to 700 nucleotide sequences that were highly shared and had low generation probability. In a later analysis, a clonal expansion index was calculated for each public chain from normalized within-repertoire ranks of inferred template counts. Generation probabilities in a later analysis came from a VDJ recombination model fitted to out-of-frame rearrangements, and those results were checked against IGoR. In a later analysis, TCR-TCR, TCR-HLA and TCR-CMV co-occurrence was scored with hypergeometric tests, and a repertoire-size bias correction was applied to TCR pairs. False discovery rates were estimated in a later analysis by permuting HLA or CMV assignments 20 times. In a later analysis, co-occurring TCRs were grouped with DBSCAN, and TCRdist sequence similarity was added when clustering was performed within HLA-allele-positive subsets. Co-occurrence clustering excluded repertoires with fewer than 30,000 or more than 120,000 public chains, plus five with anomalous nucleotide sharing. TCRdb's version of the immuneACCESS table is confined to in-frame rearrangements and falls short of the full clone set. An unresolved V gene accounts for under half of the shortfall where checked; the remainder is of unknown origin. V, J and clone size reflect that table, while D and trimming were determined from the DNA. The sample table holds some 87,000 clones, of which 60% to 85% were seen once. The biggest ten clones account for approximately 6% of the sample.

With regard to this clone: No cognate antigen has been identified for it. The input lacks base qualities; no much larger clone sits a single base away.

What the research found in general, with its limitations: The authors suggested that the approach could potentially be extended to other disease states and immunological phenotypes. Assigning TCR associations to individual alleles was difficult when HLA alleles, especially DR and DQ, strongly co-occurred. Because HLA typing was missing for some donors at each locus, association tests included only the typed subset. According to a later genetic analysis, donors in an Asian-associated ancestry cluster had fewer N-insertions in productive TCRs than the approximately 700-donor mean. In the study, some 180 TCR beta chains were listed as associated with cytomegalovirus. A later analysis reported that several top co-occurrence clusters appeared linked to parvovirus B19, influenza, CMV and Epstein-Barr virus. A later analysis associated about 17,000 TCR beta sequences with specific HLA alleles at a false discovery rate of 0.05. In an earlier analysis of about 550 of the donors, most TCR beta V segments were observed in productive rearrangements about 87% or about 30% of the time, broadly matching IMGT annotations. Most CMV-associated TCR beta chains appeared to be HLA-restricted in a later analysis, and the HLA associations seemed to be driven largely by CMV exposure. The classifier was reported to diagnose cytomegalovirus status with high specificity and sensitivity in both the original cohort and the validation cohort. While some public TCRs were present in many individuals, most TCR sequences turned up only very rarely across donors. About 17 rarely observed V segments, including chromosome 9 orphons, were excluded from the earlier analysis of almost 600 of the donors because counts were too low. In this cohort, only TCR beta chains were sequenced, and detectable features were limited by the absence of alpha or paired-chain data. CMV serostatus was the only immune exposure information available for the cohort. Three of the identified cytomegalovirus-associated TCR beta chains were confirmed in vitro to be specific for cytomegalovirus antigens. A further reported finding was that TCR beta sequences accurately predicted the HLA-A and HLA-B alleles for most subjects in the first cohort. In a later analysis, TCR association rates were found to vary across HLA loci, with the most associated TCRs seen for DRB1 alleles and the fewest for HLA-C alleles. Linkage disequilibrium might explain the correlated functional status among segregating V segments, but an unknown experimental factor could not be excluded. In a later genetic analysis, a missense DCLRE1C variant was associated with V-gene and J-gene trimming of TCR beta chains, and the association was replicated in an independent cohort. A later analysis found that HLA-associated TCR beta chains were more clonally expanded and had lower generation probabilities than equally common non-associated chains. Presence/absence analyses assumed roughly uniform sequencing depth across donors, an assumption that may not hold. The sequencing pipeline was judged likely to have produced a cluster of highly shared sequence variants as a technical artifact.

The cohort was made up of hundreds of healthy bone marrow donors. At the time of sampling, all cohort members were nominally healthy, though unrecorded immune exposures were likely present. The donor was CMV seropositive and belonged to the group of more than 250 seropositive cohort members. A peripheral blood sample was collected from each donor, and TCR beta sequencing was performed on peripheral blood mononuclear cells. The Qiagen DNeasy Blood Extraction Kit was used to extract genomic DNA from the blood cell samples. The sequence derives from a young man in good health and CMV-seropositive. Sequencing was carried out using PBMCs.

The CDR3 here reads CASKSTASTDTQYF. The nucleotide sequence is given as TGCGCCAGCAAATCAACAGCTAGCACAGATACGCAGTATTTT. The receptor chain draws on TRBV5-1 and TRBJ2-3; too little of a D gene remains to name it. Looking up the germline V gene yields CDR1 SGHRS and CDR2 YFSETQ. Inclusive of the bounding cysteine and phenylalanine, the CDR3 is 14 residues long. Just CDR3 DNA is preserved here, 42 bases in frame from base 1. The trim is 6 bases for V and 0 bases for J, with a gap of 11 bases between the germline ends.